This entry describes one T cell receptor beta chain. The target antigen is unknown. CDR3 length equals 12 residues. The germline V gene encodes CDR1 GTSNPN and CDR2 SVGIG (reference sequence). The V and J ends lost 2 bases and 14 bases respectively, with 16 bases between them. Profiled with immunoSEQ multiplex PCR; TCRdb holds only in-frame clones, not every one. The sample records 150,000 to 200,000 clones, about 89% being singletons. The data derive from a study of cytomegalovirus exposure and HLA in healthy donors. Whole-study context: The 130 or so validation repertoires used the same platform as the 550 to 700 first-cohort repertoires (as reported by a later analysis). Overall study findings and caveats: In the roughly 120 validation repertoires, a later analysis found that first-cohort TCR clusters tended to co-occur.

This clonotype originated in a man aged 18 to 29 in good health and CMV-seropositive. This chain links TRBV30 with TRBJ2-1; maybe TRBD2 (5 bases). Sequencing was carried out using PBMCs. CDR3 DNA sequence: TGTGCCTGGAGTTCGAGGACTCTTCCGGAGTTCTTC. Residues: CAWSSRTLPEFF.